The clone carrying this T cell receptor (beta chain) was counted only a few times. Its specificity is unknown. This sample was taken from a study of CD8+ T cells in alopecia areata. Across the whole study: The study gave treated patients oral tofacitinib at 5 to 10 mg twice daily.

Treatment of the sample: oral pan-JAK inhibitor, 5-10 mg twice daily. cDNA serving as the sequencing template came from extracted, reverse transcribed RNA. Data came from immunoSEQ multiplex PCR; TCRdb stores just in-frame clones and leaves some out. Of roughly 200,000 clones in the sample, 60% were seen once. CDR1 LNHDA and CDR2 SQIVND come from the germline V gene (reference sequence). The ends lost 6 bases at V and 0 bases at J; junction bases unmatched: 5. The CDR3 is 15 residues long. Study-wide results and caveats: Lesional scalp displayed greater clonality than normal scalp, most notably in alopecia totalis/universalis.

The chain links TRBV19 to TRBJ1-5, with 7 bases identical to TRBD1. The specimen comprised CD4+ T cells sorted from blood, sampled at week 4, from a patient treated with tofacitinib. The sequence was obtained from a human donor with alopecia areata. CDR3 residues: CASRDRRYSNQPQHF. The CDR3, as DNA: TGTGCCAGTAGGGACAGGCGGTATAGCAATCAGCCCCAGCATTTT.